The text below deals with one T cell receptor beta chain. Its antigen is unknown. No clone much larger than this one lies a single base away; base qualities are absent. The germline V gene (reference sequence) specifies DFQATT as CDR1 and SNEGSKA as CDR2. Trimming accounts for 4 bases at V and 2 bases at J, while the number of junction bases matched to no gene is 9. Including the terminal cysteine and phenylalanine, the CDR3 comprises 17 residues. Here the CDR3 DNA is all that survives: 51 bases in frame from base 1. Amplification of TCR beta CDR3 regions was carried out from RNA transcripts. For the first round of RT-PCR on the TCR CDR3, the HTBI primer set was used together with the Qiagen OneStep RT-PCR kit. The libraries were constructed in a second round of multiplex PCR and then size-selected and purified. The libraries were sequenced on an Illumina HiSeq2000 using paired-end 100 bp reads. Per the authors' processing: SOAPnuke was used to process the raw data, throwing out any read that contained adapters or uncalled bases, had a mean Phred below 15, or lacked an exact constant-primer or identifier match. COPE v1.2.5 was used to merge the high-quality paired reads, and each unique nucleotide sequence was defined as a clonotype. MiTCR v1.1 was used to align the clonotypes against IMGT TRBV, TRBD and TRBJ reference segments. Only V-J combinations with frequency above 0.0001, covering 99% to 99.2% of repertoires, were analysed. A TCS score was defined as the ratio of F50 (clonal expansion) to E x V (chaos), with BLOSUM62-based TCRdist applied between CDR3 peptides within each V-J. Welch's t-statistics and random forest reduced roughly 540 V-J features to 13, which were used in a naive Bayes classifier (R e1071). TCRdb reprocessing: public reads trimmed at Q25 with fastp, clones called with MiXCR, in-frame beta chains kept. Rows merge per CDR3 protein into single entries with the most common DNA and genes. TCRdb, rather than the study authors, made the V and J calls. This sample lists a few hundred thousand distinct CDR3 sequences; roughly 14% were detected once. About 7% of the sample belongs to the ten largest clones.

The data were taken from a study of T cells in Graves' hyperthyroidism and ophthalmopathy (dated by TCRdb to between 2017 and 2020). Regarding the complete study: Peripheral blood samples were taken at the time of initial diagnosis, prior to any treatment. TCR Vbeta CDR3 sequencing of roughly 140 peripheral blood samples (43 ophthalmopathy, about 75 hyperthyroidism and around 17 progressor patients) is reported in the paper. The 100 discovery patients were randomly split 7:3 into training and test sets. Once sampling was done, hyperthyroidism patients were given methimazole at a starting dose of 30 mg daily, whereas ophthalmopathy patients were given high-dose intravenous methylprednisolone. An independent validation cohort of under 20 hyperthyroidism patients and 15 or so patients who later progressed to ophthalmopathy tested prospective prediction of ophthalmopathy. Thyroid tissue and blood T-cell repertoires from several Graves' hyperthyroidism patients were also compared in the study. TCR V-J signatures able to tell the groups apart were searched for in a discovery cohort of some 100 patients, of whom roughly 42 had Graves' ophthalmopathy and 55 to 65 had stable Graves' hyperthyroidism.

Stable Graves' hyperthyroidism was defined as the absence of progression to ophthalmopathy over 18 months of follow-up. Hyperthyroidism patients were newly diagnosed, with disease duration under 2 months, and aged 18 to 65 years. Exclusion was applied to patients with uncontrolled infections, other autoimmune diseases, pregnancy or lactation. Diagnoses were established on the basis of clinical symptoms, serum thyroxine and TRAb, thyroid ultrasound, and orbital computed tomography. PBMCs were isolated from about 10 ml of fresh peripheral blood by Ficoll-Paque density gradient centrifugation. Total RNA was extracted using Trizol reagent, and RNA quality was assessed on an Agilent 2100 Bioanalyzer. Overall results and qualifications from the work: Sample size was not statistically predetermined, and blinding of investigators to group allocation was not performed. In validation, the model predicted progression to ophthalmopathy a median of about 5.9 months before onset, with about 67% sensitivity and around 76% specificity. A 13 V-J signature model separated ophthalmopathy from stable hyperthyroidism, with 87.88% sensitivity and 81.08% specificity in cross-validation and 80%/75% in testing. Most expanded thyroid clonotypes (frequency above 0.001) were also detected in blood, suggesting blood repertoires may reflect thyroid immune responses.

The sequence links TRBV20-1 to TRBJ2-1; 12 bases in the middle match TRBD2. The clonotype comes from a woman aged 25 to 45 with Graves' hyperthyroidism. Source material: blood. CDR3 region: CSAMLTSGSIPYNEQFF. The sequenced DNA is TGCAGTGCTATGTTGACTAGCGGGAGTATCCCCTACAATGAGCAGTTCTTC.